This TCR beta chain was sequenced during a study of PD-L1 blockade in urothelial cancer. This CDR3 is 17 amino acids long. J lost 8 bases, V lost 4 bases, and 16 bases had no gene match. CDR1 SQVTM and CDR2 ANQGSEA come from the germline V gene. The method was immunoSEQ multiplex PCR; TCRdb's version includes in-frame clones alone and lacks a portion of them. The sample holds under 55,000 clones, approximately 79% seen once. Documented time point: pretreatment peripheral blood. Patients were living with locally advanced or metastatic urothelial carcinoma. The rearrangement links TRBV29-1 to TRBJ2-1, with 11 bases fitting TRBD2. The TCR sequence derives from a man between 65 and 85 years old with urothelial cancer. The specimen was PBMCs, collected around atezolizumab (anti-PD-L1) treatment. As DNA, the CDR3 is TGCAGCGTTGTAGGTTCGGTTAGCGGGAGGGATAGATATGAGCAGTTCTTC. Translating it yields CSVVGSVSGRDRYEQFF.